These T cell receptor beta chains were read from a single sample in a study of blood T cell repertoires in COVID-19. Assay used: immunoSEQ multiplex PCR; TCRdb lists only in-frame clones, some missing. The profile shows a few hundred thousand clones, 70% to 90% of them singletons. The sample consisted of PBMCs or T cells enriched from blood (not recorded which). The source of these receptors is a woman between 40 and 50 years old who had recovered from COVID-19. The CDR3 runs from the conserved cysteine through the conserved F or W. Fields, in order: D gene, J gene, clone size, V gene, CDR3 length, CDR3 DNA, CDR3 protein. D genes are given only for firm matches. Only part of the rows carry a size: once, few, many, or a class if the clone is expanded.

NA TRBJ2-1 NA TRBV7-2 13 TGTGCCAGCAGCTTAGCGGGCCACAATGAGCAGTTCTTC CASSLAGHNEQFF
TRBD1 TRBJ1-2 few TRBV20-1 11 TGCAGTGCGGGACAGAGGTATGGCTACACCTTC CSAGQRYGYTF
NA TRBJ2-1 NA TRBV5-1 14 TGCGCCAGCAGCTTAAGCACGCGGGCCTATGAGCAGTTCTTC CASSLSTRAYEQFF
TRBD2 TRBJ2-1 NA TRBV19 15 TGTGCCAGTAGTATCCGGGGGACTACCGGGGATGAGCAGTTCTTC CASSIRGTTGDEQFF
NA TRBJ1-1 NA TRBV9 13 TGTGCCAGCACCGGATTAACAGGCGGCGAAGCTTTCTTT CASTGLTGGEAFF
TRBD2 TRBJ2-5 NA TRBV19 15 TGTGCCAGTAGTTTACCGGGACTAGAGGGGGAGACCCAGTACTTC CASSLPGLEGETQYF
TRBD2 TRBJ2-7 NA TRBV24-1 15 TGTGCCACCAGTGACTCGGGACTAGCGGGAGAGCGGCAGTACTTC CATSDSGLAGERQYF
NA TRBJ2-2 NA TRBV5-1 15 TGCGCCAGCAGCTTGGTGACGGGATACACCGGGGAGCTGTTTTTT CASSLVTGYTGELFF
NA TRBJ1-2 NA TRBV7-3 15 TGTGCCAGCAGCCCAACCGGGACAAGAAACTATGGCTACACCTTC CASSPTGTRNYGYTF
NA TRBJ2-2 NA TRBV7-7 17 TGTGCTAGCAGCCCCCTCCCTTCCCCCCCTTCGGCCGGGGAGCTGTTTTTT CASSPLPSPPSAGELFF
NA TRBJ2-7 NA TRBV29-1 12 TGCAGCGTTGGTCAGGGGACCTACGAGCAGTACTTC CSVGQGTYEQYF
TRBD2 TRBJ2-7 NA TRBV28 15 TGTGCCAGCAACCCCAGCGGGAGGGCTGATTACGAGCAGTACTTC CASNPSGRADYEQYF
NA TRBJ1-2 few TRBV7-3 13 TGTGCCAGCAGCCCACAGGAGGGGTATGGCTACACCTTC CASSPQEGYGYTF
NA TRBJ1-5 NA TRBV28 15 TGTGCCAGCCTCCGCCCCCAGGCAGGGGACCAGCCCCAGCATTTT CASLRPQAGDQPQHF
NA TRBJ2-7 NA TRBV2 14 TGTGCCAGCGGTGGCCGCAGGCCCACCTACGAGCAGTACTTC CASGGRRPTYEQYF
NA TRBJ2-3 NA TRBV19 14 TGTGCCAGTACCCTCCGGGGGACCACAGATACGCAGTATTTT CASTLRGTTDTQYF
TRBD1 TRBJ1-6 NA TRBV2 15 TGTGCCAGCTACCGGGACAGTAACTATAATTCACCCCTCCACTTT CASYRDSNYNSPLHF
TRBD2 TRBJ2-3 NA TRBV7-3 14 TGTGCCAGCAGCTACGGACTAGCGGGAGATGCGCAGTATTTT CASSYGLAGDAQYF
NA TRBJ1-6 once TRBV30 14 TGTGCCTGGAGTCCAGGAAACAAGAATTCACCCCTCCACTTT CAWSPGNKNSPLHF
TRBD1 TRBJ2-1 NA TRBV27 15 TGTGCCAGCGCCCCGCAGGGGGTAGTTGGCAATGAGCAGTTCTTC CASAPQGVVGNEQFF
NA TRBJ1-3 NA TRBV6-5 15 TGTGCCAGCAGCCAGACACAACGCTCTGGAAACACCATATATTTT CASSQTQRSGNTIYF
NA TRBJ2-2 NA TRBV19 14 TGTGCCAGTAGCGGGACTGTGAACACCGGGGAGCTGTTTTTT CASSGTVNTGELFF
NA TRBJ1-6 NA TRBV5-1 13 TGCGCCAGCAGCCCTGAGGGAGCGGGTAGCCTCCACTTT CASSPEGAGSLHF
TRBD2 TRBJ2-5 NA TRBV4-1 17 TGCGCCAGCAGCGCGGGACTAGCAGATCCTTCCCAAGAGACCCAGTACTTC CASSAGLADPSQETQYF
TRBD1 TRBJ2-6 NA TRBV30 17 TGTGCCTGGGACCGGGGACAGGGGTCGGAGGGGGCCAACGTCCTGACTTTC CAWDRGQGSEGANVLTF
TRBD2 TRBJ2-1 NA TRBV18 15 TGTGCCAGCTCACCACCTCTAGCGGGCAACAATGAGCAGTTCTTC CASSPPLAGNNEQFF
TRBD2 TRBJ2-7 NA TRBV28 15 TGTGCCAGCAGTTATTCGACTAGCGGGAGGTACGAGCAGTACTTC CASSYSTSGRYEQYF
NA TRBJ2-7 NA TRBV28 14 TGTGCCAGCCGCGCCGAGGGAAGTGGGTACGAGCAGTACTTC CASRAEGSGYEQYF
TRBD1 TRBJ2-7 NA TRBV4-3 16 TGCGCCAGCAGCCAAGATAAGGGGACAGTCTCCTACGAGCAGTACTTC CASSQDKGTVSYEQYF
NA TRBJ1-2 NA TRBV5-1 14 TGCGCCAGCAGCTTACGGGGGGATAACTATGGCTACACCTTC CASSLRGDNYGYTF
TRBD1 TRBJ1-2 NA TRBV19 17 TGTGCCAGTAGTATAGGACGTCGACAGGGCCGGAGCTATGGCTACACCTTC CASSIGRRQGRSYGYTF
NA TRBJ1-6 NA TRBV2 15 TGTGCCAGCAGTGGCCGAGGCCAGATGAATTCACCCCTCCACTTT CASSGRGQMNSPLHF
TRBD1 TRBJ1-5 once TRBV27 14 TGTGCCAGCAGTTTGACGACAGGGGGCCAGCCCCAGCATTTT CASSLTTGGQPQHF
NA TRBJ2-7 NA TRBV6-5 14 TGTGCCAGCAGCCACCGGAACAGGGATACCGAGCAGTACTTC CASSHRNRDTEQYF
NA TRBJ1-5 few TRBV6-5 12 TGTGCCAGCACCCCCGGTGCTCAGCCCCAGCATTTT CASTPGAQPQHF
NA TRBJ2-1 NA TRBV27 15 TGTGCCAGCAGACTAGCTAGCTTTGCCTACAATGAGCAGTTCTTC CASRLASFAYNEQFF
NA TRBJ1-3 NA TRBV6-5 11 TGTGCCATACTGTCTGGAAACACCATATATTTT CAILSGNTIYF
NA TRBJ2-1 few TRBV7-3 13 TGTGCCAGCAGCTTATCGGGCGGGACTGAGCAGTTCTTC CASSLSGGTEQFF
TRBD1 TRBJ2-5 NA TRBV4-3 17 TGCGCCAGCAGCCCCCGGGACAGGGGGATAGGTGGAGAGACCCAGTACTTC CASSPRDRGIGGETQYF
NA TRBJ2-1 NA TRBV28 13 TGTGCCAGCAGCCACAGCTACTACAATGAGCAGTTCTTC CASSHSYYNEQFF
TRBD1 TRBJ2-7 NA TRBV24-1 18 TGTGCCACCAGTGATCCGACCGGGACAGGGGGCGCGGGCGACGAGCAGTACTTC CATSDPTGTGGAGDEQYF
NA TRBJ1-4 NA TRBV28 14 TGTGCCAGCAGTTCCTACGAGGGTGGTGAAAAACTGTTTTTT CASSSYEGGEKLFF
NA TRBJ2-6 NA TRBV18 16 TGTGCCAGCTCACCCCTAGAGAGGGGAGGCAATGTCGTCCTGACTTTC CASSPLERGGNVVLTF
NA TRBJ2-1 NA TRBV30 15 TGTGCCTGGAGTGTCCCCCACAGCTCCTACAATGAGCAGTTCTTC CAWSVPHSSYNEQFF
TRBD1 TRBJ2-7 NA TRBV7-2 16 TGTGCCAGCAGCCCCTCCTCCGGGGACAGCCTCTACGAGCAGTACTTC CASSPSSGDSLYEQYF
TRBD2 TRBJ2-1 NA TRBV5-6 16 TGTGCCAGCAGTTCTTCTCGTGGACTAGCGTGGGATGAGCAGTTCTTC CASSSSRGLAWDEQFF
TRBD2 TRBJ2-2 few TRBV7-9 14 TGTGCCAGCACTCTAGCGGGACACACCGGGGAGCTGTTTTTT CASTLAGHTGELFF
NA TRBJ1-2 once TRBV28 11 TGTGCCAGCAGTTCGCAGGGGATGTACACCTTC CASSSQGMYTF
TRBD1 TRBJ2-1 NA TRBV5-8 15 TGTGCCAGCAGCCTTCCGACAGGGGGGCTTCCCAAGCAGTTCTTC CASSLPTGGLPKQFF
NA TRBJ2-1 NA TRBV9 15 TGTGCCAGCAGCGCCTTAGCGGAGGCCTACAATGAGCAGTTCTTC CASSALAEAYNEQFF
NA TRBJ1-5 once TRBV28 14 TGTGCCAGCAGTTTCCCAGGACTCAATCAGCCCCAGCATTTT CASSFPGLNQPQHF
TRBD1 TRBJ2-1 once TRBV7-9 15 TGTGCCAGCAGTCCAGGTGGGACAGGGGGCCGGGAGCAGTTCTTC CASSPGGTGGREQFF
NA TRBJ1-2 once TRBV27 15 TGTGCCAGCAGTCCCCGGGAGGGAAAGAACTATGGCTACACCTTC CASSPREGKNYGYTF
NA TRBJ1-2 NA TRBV2 13 TGTGCCAGCAGGGCGGGACCGGGCTATGGCTACACCTTC CASRAGPGYGYTF
TRBD1 TRBJ2-5 once TRBV11-3 15 TGTGCCAGCAGCTTAGGCGGGACAGGGCAAGAGACCCAGTACTTC CASSLGGTGQETQYF
NA TRBJ1-1 NA TRBV10-2 14 TGCGCCAGCAGTGCCTCGGGCAGGGAGGGAAGAGCTTTCTTT CASSASGREGRAFF
NA TRBJ1-2 NA TRBV6-1 14 TGTGCCAGCAGTGAAGCGGAAGGGGAGGTCTCGGGCACCTTC CASSEAEGEVSGTF
NA TRBJ1-1 NA TRBV7-8 13 TGTGCCAGCAGCCTTACAATGAACACTGAAGCTTTCTTT CASSLTMNTEAFF
NA TRBJ1-1 NA TRBV5-1 16 TGCGCCAGCAGCTTGGCCCTCGGTCGGGGGAACACTGAAGCTTTCTTT CASSLALGRGNTEAFF
NA TRBJ2-5 NA TRBV18 15 TGTGCCAGCTCACTCGGGGACTCCCGACAGGAGACCCAGTACTTC CASSLGDSRQETQYF